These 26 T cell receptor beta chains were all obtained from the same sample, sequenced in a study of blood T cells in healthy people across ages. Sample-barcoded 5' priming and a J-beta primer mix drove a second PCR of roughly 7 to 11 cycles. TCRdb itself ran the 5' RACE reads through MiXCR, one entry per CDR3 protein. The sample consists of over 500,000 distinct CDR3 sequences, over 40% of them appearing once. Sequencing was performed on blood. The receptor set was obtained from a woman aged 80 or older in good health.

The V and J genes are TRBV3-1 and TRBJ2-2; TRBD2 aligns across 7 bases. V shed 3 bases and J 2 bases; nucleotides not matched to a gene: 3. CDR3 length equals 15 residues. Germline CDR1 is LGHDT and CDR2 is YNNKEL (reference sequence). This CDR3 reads CASSQGLFNTGELFF. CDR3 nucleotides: TGTGCCAGCAGCCAGGGACTATTTAACACCGGGGAGCTGTTTTTT.

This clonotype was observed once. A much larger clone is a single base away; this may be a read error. The CDR3 bases are TGTGCCAGCAGCCCAGCCACCCAGGGACTAGGAAAGTTCTTC. As protein: CASSPATQGLGKFF. The chain joins TRBV14 to TRBJ2-1; TRBD2 matches at 8 bases. The CDR3 contains 14 residues. In germline, CDR1 is SGHDN, CDR2 FVKESK. The junction had 13 bases not matched to a gene; V was cut back by 4 bases and J by 14 bases.

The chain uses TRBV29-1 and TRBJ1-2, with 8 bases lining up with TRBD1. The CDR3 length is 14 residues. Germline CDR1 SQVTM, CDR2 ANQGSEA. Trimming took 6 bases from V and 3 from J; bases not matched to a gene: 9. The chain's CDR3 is CSVGTGSPYYGYTF. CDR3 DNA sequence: TGCAGCGTCGGGACAGGCTCACCCTACTATGGCTACACCTTC. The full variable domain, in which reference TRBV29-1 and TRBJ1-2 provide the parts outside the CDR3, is SAVISQKPSRDICQRGTSLTIQCQVDSQVTMMFWYRQQPGQSLTLIATANQGSEATYESGFVIDKFPISRPNLTFSTLTVSNMSPEDSSIYLCSVGTGSPYYGYTFGSGTRLTVV.

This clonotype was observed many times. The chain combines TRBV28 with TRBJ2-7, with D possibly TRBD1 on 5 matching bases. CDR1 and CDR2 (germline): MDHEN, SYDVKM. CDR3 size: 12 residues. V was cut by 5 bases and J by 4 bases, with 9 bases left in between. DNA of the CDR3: TGTGCCAGCAGTGGAACAGGTTACGAGCAGTACTTC. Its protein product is CASSGTGYEQYF.

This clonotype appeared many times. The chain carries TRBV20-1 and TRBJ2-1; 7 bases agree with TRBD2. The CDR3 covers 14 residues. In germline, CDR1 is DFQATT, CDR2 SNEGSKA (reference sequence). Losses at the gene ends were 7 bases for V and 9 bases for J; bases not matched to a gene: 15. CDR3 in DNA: TGCAGTGGGGTATTAGGCGGGAGAGGTGGTGAGCAGTTCTTC. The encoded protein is CSGVLGGRGGEQFF.

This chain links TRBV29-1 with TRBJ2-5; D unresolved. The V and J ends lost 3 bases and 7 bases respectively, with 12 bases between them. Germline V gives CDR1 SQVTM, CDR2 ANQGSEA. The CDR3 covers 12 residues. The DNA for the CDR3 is TGCAGCGTTGACGCGGAGCTGGGGACCCAGTACTTC. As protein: CSVDAELGTQYF.

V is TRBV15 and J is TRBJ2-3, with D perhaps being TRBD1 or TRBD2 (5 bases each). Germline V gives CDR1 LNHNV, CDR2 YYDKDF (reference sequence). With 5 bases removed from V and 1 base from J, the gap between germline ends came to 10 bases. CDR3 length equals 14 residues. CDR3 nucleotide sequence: TGTGCCACCAGCGGGGTGGGACGCACAGATACGCAGTATTTT. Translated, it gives CATSGVGRTDTQYF.

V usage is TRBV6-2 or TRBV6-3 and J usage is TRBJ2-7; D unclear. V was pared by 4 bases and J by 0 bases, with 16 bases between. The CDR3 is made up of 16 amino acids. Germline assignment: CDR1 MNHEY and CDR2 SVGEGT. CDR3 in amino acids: CASSFPAAGSSYEQYF. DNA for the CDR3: TGTGCCAGCAGTTTCCCCGCGGCAGGTTCCTCCTACGAGCAGTACTTC.

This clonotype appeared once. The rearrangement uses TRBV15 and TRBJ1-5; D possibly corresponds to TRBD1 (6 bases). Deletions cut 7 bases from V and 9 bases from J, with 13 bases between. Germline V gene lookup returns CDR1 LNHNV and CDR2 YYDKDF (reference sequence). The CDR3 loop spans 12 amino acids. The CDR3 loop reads CATKGGLGPQHF. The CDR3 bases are TGTGCCACCAAGGGGGGTTTGGGGCCCCAGCATTTT. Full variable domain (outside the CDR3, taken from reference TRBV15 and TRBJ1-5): DAMVIQNPRYQVTQFGKPVTLSCSQTLNHNVMYWYQQKSSQAPKLLFHYYDKDFNNEADTPDNFQSRRPNTSFCFLDIRSPGLGDTAMYLCATKGGLGPQHFGDGTRLSIL.

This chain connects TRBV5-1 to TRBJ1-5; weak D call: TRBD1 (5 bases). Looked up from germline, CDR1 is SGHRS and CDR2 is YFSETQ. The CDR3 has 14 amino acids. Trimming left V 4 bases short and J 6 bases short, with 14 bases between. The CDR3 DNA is TGCGCCAGCAGCCGGGACCCCGGGGCTCAGCCCCAGCATTTT. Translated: CASSRDPGAQPQHF.

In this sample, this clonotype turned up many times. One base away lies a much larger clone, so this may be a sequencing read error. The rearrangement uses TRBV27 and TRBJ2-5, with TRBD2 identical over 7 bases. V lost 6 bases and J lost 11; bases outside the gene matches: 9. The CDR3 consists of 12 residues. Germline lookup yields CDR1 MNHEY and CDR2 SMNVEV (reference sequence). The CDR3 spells CASSRSGNEQYF. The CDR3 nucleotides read TGTGCCAGCAGCCGGAGCGGGAATGAGCAGTACTTC.

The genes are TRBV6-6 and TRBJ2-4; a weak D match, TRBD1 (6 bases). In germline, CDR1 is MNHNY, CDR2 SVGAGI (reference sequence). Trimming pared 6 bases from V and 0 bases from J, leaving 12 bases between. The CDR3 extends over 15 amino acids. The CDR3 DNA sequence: TGTGCCAGCAGCCGGTCACAGGGAGCCAAAAACATTCAGTACTTC. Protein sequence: CASSRSQGAKNIQYF.

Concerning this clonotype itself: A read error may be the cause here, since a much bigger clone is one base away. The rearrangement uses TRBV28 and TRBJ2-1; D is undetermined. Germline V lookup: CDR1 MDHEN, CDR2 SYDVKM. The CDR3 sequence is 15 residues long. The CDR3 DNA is TGTGCCAGCAGAGCCTACTACCCGTCCGGCAATGTGCAGTTCTTC. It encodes CASRAYYPSGNVQFF.

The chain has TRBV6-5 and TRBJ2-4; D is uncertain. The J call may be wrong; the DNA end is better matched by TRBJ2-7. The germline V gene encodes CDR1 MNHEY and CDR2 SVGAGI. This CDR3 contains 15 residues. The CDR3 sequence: CASKITVRSSYEQYF. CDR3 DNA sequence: TGTGCCAGCAAGATTACGGTGAGAAGTTCCTACGAGCAGTACTTC.

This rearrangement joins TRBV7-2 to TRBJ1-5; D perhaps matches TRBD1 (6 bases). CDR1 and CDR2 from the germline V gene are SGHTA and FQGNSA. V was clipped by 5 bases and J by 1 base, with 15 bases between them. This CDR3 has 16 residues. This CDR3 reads CASSRGGTYSNQPQHF. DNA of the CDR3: TGTGCCAGCAGCCGAGGGGGGACATACAGCAATCAGCCCCAGCATTTT.

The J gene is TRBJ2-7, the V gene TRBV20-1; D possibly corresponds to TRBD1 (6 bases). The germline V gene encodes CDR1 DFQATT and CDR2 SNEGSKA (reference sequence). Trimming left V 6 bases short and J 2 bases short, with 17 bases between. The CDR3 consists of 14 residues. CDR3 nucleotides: TGCAGTGCAACGAGTACAGGGCCTCCCTACGAGCAGTACTTC. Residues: CSATSTGPPYEQYF.

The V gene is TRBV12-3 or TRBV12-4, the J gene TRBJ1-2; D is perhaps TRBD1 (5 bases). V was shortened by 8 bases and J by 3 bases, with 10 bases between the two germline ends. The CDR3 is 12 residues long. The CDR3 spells CASSGSHYGYTF. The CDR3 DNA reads TGTGCCAGCTCAGGGTCTCACTATGGCTACACCTTC.

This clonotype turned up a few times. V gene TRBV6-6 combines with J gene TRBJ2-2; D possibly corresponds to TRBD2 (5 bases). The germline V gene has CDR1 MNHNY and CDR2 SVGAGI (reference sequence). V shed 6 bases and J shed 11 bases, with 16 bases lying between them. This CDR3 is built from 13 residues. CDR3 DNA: TGTGCCAGCAGGTTGGACGGGGAACGAGAGCTGTTTTTT. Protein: CASRLDGERELFF.

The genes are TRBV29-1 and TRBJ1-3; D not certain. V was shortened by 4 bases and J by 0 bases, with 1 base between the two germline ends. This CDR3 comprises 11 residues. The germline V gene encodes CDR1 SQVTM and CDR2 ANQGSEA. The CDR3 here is CSVVSGNTIYF. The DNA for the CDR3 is TGCAGCGTTGTCTCTGGAAACACCATATATTTT.

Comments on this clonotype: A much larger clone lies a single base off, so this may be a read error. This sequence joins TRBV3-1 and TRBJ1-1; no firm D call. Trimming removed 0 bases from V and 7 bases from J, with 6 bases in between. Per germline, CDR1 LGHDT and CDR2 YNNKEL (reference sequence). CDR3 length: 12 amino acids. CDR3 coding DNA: TGTGCCAGCAGCCAAGATGGACTTGAAGCTTTCTTT. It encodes CASSQDGLEAFF.

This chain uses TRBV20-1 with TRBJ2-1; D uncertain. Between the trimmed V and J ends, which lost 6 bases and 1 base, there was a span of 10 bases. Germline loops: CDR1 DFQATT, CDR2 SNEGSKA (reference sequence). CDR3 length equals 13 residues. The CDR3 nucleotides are TGCAGTGCAAAACGGTATTCCTACAATGAGCAGTTCTTC. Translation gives CSAKRYSYNEQFF.

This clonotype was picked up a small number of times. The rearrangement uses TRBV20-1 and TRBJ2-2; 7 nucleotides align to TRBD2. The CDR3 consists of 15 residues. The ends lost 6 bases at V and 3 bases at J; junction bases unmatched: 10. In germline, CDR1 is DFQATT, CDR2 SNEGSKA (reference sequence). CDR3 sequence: CSAGRDYLYTGELFF. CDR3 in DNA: TGCAGTGCCGGCCGGGACTACCTCTACACCGGGGAGCTGTTTTTT.

DNA of the CDR3: TGTGCCACCTCAATCCTAGCGGGGGGTTTTAATGAGCAGTACTTC. Its translation: CATSILAGGFNEQYF. This chain uses TRBV6-5 with TRBJ2-5; 11 positions match TRBD2. CDR3 length equals 15 residues. Unmatched junction bases numbered 18, after V lost 10 bases and J lost 11 bases. Looked up from germline, CDR1 is MNHEY and CDR2 is SVGAGI.

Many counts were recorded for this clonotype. The CDR3 is CASSSLDGINIQYF. CDR3 nucleotides: TGTGCCAGCAGCTCCCTGGACGGAATAAACATTCAGTACTTC. The rearrangement links TRBV9 to TRBJ2-4; no clear D. This CDR3 is built from 14 residues. CDR1 is SGDLS, CDR2 YYNGEE, per germline. Trimming took off 4 bases at V and 6 bases at J, with 14 bases between the two ends.

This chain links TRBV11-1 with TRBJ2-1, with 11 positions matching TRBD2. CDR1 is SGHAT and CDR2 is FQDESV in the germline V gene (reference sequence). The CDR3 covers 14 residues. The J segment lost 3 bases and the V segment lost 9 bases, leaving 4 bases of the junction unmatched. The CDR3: CASTSGSFYNEQFF. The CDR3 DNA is TGTGCCAGTACTAGCGGGAGCTTCTACAATGAGCAGTTCTTC.

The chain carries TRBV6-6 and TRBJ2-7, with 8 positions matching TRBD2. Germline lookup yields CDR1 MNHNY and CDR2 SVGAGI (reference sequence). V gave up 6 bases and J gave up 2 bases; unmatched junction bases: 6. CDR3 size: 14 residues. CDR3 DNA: TGTGCCAGCAGGACACCGGGACTAGCCTACGAGCAGTACTTC. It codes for CASRTPGLAYEQYF.